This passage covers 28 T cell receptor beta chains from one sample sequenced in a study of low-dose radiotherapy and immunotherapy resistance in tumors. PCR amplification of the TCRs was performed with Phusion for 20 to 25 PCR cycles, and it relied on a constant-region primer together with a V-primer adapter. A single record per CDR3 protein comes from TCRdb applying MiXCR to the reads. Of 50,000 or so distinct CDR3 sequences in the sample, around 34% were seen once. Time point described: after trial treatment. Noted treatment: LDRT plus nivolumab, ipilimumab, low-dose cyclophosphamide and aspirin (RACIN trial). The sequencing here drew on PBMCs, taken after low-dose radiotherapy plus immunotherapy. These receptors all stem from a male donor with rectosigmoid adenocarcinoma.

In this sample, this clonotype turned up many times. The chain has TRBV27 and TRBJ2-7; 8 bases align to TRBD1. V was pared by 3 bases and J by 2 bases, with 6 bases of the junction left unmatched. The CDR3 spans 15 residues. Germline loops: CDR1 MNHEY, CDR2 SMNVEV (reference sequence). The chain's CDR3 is CASSFEAGGPYEQYF. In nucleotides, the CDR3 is TGTGCCAGCAGTTTTGAGGCAGGGGGCCCCTACGAGCAGTACTTC.

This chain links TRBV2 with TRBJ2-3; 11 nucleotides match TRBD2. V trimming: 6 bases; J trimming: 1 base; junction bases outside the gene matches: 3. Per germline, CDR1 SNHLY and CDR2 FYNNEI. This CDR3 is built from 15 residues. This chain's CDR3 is CASSKTSGGTDTQYF. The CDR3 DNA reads TGTGCCAGCAGCAAGACTAGCGGGGGCACAGATACGCAGTATTTT.

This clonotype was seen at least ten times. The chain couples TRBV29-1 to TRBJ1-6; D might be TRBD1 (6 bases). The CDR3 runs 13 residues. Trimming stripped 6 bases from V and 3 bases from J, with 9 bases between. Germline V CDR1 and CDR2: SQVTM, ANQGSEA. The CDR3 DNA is TGCAGCGTCGGACAGAACTATAATTCACCCCTCCACTTT. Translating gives CSVGQNYNSPLHF.

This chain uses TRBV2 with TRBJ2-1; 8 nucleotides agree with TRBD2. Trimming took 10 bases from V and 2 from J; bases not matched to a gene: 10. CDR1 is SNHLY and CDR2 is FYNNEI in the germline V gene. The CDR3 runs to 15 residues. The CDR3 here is CATAGDSGAYNEQFF. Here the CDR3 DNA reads TGTGCCACCGCAGGGGATAGCGGGGCCTACAATGAGCAGTTCTTC.

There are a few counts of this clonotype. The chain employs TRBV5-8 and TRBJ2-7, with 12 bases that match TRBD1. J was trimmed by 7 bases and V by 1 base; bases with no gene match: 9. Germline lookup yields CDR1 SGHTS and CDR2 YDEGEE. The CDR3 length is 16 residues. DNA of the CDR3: TGTGCCAGCAGCTTGTTGGGACAGGGGGCGCCGGGGGAGCAGTACTTC. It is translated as CASSLLGQGAPGEQYF.

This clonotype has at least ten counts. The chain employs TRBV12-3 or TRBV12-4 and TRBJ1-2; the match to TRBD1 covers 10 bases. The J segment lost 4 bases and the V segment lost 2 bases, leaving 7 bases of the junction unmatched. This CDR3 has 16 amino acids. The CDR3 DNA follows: TGTGCCAGCAGTTTAAGGGGACAGGGGCTCGGCTATGGCTACACCTTC. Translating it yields CASSLRGQGLGYGYTF.

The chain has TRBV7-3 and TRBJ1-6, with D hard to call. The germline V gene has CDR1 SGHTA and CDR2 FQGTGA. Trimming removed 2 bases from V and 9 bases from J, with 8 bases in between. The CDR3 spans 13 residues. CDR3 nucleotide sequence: TGTGCCAGCAGCTTAGGCCTCGTTTCACCCCTCCACTTT. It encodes CASSLGLVSPLHF.

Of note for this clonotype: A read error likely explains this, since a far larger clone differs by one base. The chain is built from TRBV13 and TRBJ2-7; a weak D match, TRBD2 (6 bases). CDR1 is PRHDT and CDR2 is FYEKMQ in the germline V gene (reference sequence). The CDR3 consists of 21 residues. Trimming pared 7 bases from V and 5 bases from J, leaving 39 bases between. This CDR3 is CASTRRPVFSGERRYRHEQYF. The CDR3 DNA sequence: TGTGCCAGCACCCGGCGTCCCGTATTCTCGGGAGAGCGGAGGTATCGCCACGAGCAGTACTTC.

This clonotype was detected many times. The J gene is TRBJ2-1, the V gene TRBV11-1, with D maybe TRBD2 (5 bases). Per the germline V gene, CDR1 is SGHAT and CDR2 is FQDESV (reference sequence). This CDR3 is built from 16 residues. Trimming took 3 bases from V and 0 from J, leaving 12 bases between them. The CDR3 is CASSLEAASSYNEQFF. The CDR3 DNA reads TGTGCCAGCAGCTTGGAGGCCGCAAGCTCCTACAATGAGCAGTTCTTC.

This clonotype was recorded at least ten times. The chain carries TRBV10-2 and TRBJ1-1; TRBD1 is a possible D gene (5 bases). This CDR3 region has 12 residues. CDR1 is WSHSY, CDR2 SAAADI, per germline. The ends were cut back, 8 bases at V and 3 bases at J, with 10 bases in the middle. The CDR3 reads CASSGPYTEAFF. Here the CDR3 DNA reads TGCGCCAGCTCGGGACCGTACACTGAAGCTTTCTTT.

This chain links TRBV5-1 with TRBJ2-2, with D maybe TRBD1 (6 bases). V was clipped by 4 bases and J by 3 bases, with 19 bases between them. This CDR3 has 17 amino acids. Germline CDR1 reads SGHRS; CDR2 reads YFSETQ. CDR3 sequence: CASSPRGRGEDTGELFF. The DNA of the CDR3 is TGCGCCAGCAGCCCCAGGGGCAGGGGAGAGGACACCGGGGAGCTGTTTTTT.

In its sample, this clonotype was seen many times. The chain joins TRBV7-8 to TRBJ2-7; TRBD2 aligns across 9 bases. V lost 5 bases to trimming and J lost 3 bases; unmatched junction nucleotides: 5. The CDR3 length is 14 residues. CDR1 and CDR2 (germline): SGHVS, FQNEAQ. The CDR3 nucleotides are TGTGCCAGCAGCACAAGGACTAGCGACTACGAGCAGTACTTC. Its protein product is CASSTRTSDYEQYF. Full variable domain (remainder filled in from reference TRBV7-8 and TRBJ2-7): GAGVSQSPRYKVAKRGQDVALRCDPISGHVSLFWYQQALGQGPEFLTYFQNEAQLDKSGLPSDRFFAERPEGSVSTLKIQRTQQEDSAVYLCASSTRTSDYEQYFGPGTRLTVT.

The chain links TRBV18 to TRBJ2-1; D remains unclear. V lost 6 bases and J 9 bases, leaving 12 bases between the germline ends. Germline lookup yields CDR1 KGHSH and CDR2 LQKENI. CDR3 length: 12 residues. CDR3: CASSVAHGEQFF. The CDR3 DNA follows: TGTGCCAGCTCTGTGGCGCACGGTGAGCAGTTCTTC.

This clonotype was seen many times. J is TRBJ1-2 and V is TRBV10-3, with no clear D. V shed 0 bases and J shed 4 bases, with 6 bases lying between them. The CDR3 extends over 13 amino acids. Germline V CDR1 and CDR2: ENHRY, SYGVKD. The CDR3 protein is CAISESTSYGYTF. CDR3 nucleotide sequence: TGTGCCATCAGTGAGTCTACGAGCTATGGCTACACCTTC.

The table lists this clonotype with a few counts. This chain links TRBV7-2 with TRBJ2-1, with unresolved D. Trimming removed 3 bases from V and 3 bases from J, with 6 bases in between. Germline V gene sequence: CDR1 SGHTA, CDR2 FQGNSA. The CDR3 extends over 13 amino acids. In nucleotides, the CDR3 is TGTGCCAGCAGCTTCAGCAACTACAATGAGCAGTTCTTC. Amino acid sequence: CASSFSNYNEQFF. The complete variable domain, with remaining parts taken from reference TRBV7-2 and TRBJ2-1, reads GAGVSQSPSNKVTEKGKDVELRCDPISGHTALYWYRQSLGQGLEFLIYFQGNSAPDKSGLPSDRFSAERTGGSVSTLTIQRTQQEDSAVYLCASSFSNYNEQFFGPGTRLTVL.

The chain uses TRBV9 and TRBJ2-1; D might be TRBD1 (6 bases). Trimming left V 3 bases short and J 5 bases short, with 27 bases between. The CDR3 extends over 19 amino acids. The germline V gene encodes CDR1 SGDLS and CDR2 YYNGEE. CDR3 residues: CASSEITGLAGTGHNEQFF. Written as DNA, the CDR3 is TGTGCCAGCAGCGAAATTACAGGGTTGGCAGGAACGGGTCACAATGAGCAGTTCTTC.

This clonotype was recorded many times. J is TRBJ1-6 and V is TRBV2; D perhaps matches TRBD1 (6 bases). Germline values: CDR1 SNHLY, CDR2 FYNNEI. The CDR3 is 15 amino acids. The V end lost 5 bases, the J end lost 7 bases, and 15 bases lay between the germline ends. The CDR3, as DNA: TGTGCCAGCAGTTCACAGGGAACTAGGAATTCACCCCTCCACTTT. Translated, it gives CASSSQGTRNSPLHF. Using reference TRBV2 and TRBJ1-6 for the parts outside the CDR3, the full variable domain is EPEVTQTPSHQVTQMGQEVILRCVPISNHLYFYWYRQILGQKVEFLVSFYNNEISEKSEIFDDQFSVERPDGSNFTLKIRSTKLEDSAMYFCASSSQGTRNSPLHFGNGTRLTVT.

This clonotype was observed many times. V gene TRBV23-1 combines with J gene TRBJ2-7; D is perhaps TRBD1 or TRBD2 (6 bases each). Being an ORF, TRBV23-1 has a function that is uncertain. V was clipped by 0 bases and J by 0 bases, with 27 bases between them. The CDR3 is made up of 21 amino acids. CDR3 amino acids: CASSQSFRDSKKRGISYEQYF. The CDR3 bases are TGCGCCAGCAGTCAATCCTTTCGGGACTCTAAAAAAAGGGGGATCTCCTACGAGCAGTACTTC.

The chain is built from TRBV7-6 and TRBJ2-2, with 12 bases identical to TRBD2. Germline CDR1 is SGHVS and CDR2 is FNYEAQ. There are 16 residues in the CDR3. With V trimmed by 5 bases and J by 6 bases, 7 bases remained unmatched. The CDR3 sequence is CASSTRTSGAPGELFF. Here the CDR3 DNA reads TGTGCCAGCAGCACCCGGACTAGCGGGGCCCCCGGGGAGCTGTTTTTT.

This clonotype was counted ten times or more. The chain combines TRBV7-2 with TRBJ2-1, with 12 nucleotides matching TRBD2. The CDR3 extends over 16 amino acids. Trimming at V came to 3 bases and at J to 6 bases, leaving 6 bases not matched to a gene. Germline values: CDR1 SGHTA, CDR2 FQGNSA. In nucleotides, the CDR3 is TGTGCCAGCAGCTTGTTTTCTAGCGGGGGGGCCAATGAGCAGTTCTTC. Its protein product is CASSLFSSGGANEQFF. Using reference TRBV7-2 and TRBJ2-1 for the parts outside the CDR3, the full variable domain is GAGVSQSPSNKVTEKGKDVELRCDPISGHTALYWYRQSLGQGLEFLIYFQGNSAPDKSGLPSDRFSAERTGGSVSTLTIQRTQQEDSAVYLCASSLFSSGGANEQFFGPGTRLTVL.

The CDR3 is CASTLSAAGLNEQFF. CDR3 nucleotide sequence: TGTGCCAGCACTCTGTCGGCGGCGGGCCTCAATGAGCAGTTCTTC. The chain joins TRBV28 to TRBJ2-1, with a weak D call TRBD2 (5 bases). The germline gives CDR1 MDHEN, CDR2 SYDVKM. V lost 7 bases and J lost 6, with 19 bases in between. The CDR3 contains 15 residues. Complete variable domain (other parts from reference TRBV28 and TRBJ2-1): DVKVTQSSRYLVKRTGEKVFLECVQDMDHENMFWYRQDPGLGLRLIYFSYDVKMKEKGDIPEGYSVSREKKERFSLILESASTNQTSMYLCASTLSAAGLNEQFFGPGTRLTVL.

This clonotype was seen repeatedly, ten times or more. In DNA form, the CDR3 reads TGTGCCAGCAGTTACCCTATCCTTCGGGACCGGGATGAGCAGTTCTTC. Translation: CASSYPILRDRDEQFF. This chain uses TRBV6-2 or TRBV6-3 with TRBJ2-1, with D tentatively TRBD1 or TRBD2 (5 bases each). Trimming left V 2 bases short and J 8 bases short, with 19 bases between. In germline, CDR1 is MNHEY, CDR2 SVGEGT. This CDR3 is built from 16 residues.

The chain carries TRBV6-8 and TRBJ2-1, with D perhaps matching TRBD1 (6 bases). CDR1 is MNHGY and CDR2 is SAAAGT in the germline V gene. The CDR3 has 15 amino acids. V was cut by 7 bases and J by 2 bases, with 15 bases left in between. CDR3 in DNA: TGTGCCAGCACCCGAACCGGGACAACCTACAATGAGCAGTTCTTC. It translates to CASTRTGTTYNEQFF.

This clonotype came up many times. This CDR3 is CASTIPNSGTSGHTDTQYF. DNA of the CDR3: TGTGCCAGCACCATTCCGAATTCCGGGACTAGCGGCCACACAGATACGCAGTATTTT. The chain is built from TRBV7-9 and TRBJ2-3; 11 bases align to TRBD2. Germline V CDR1 and CDR2: SEHNR, FQNEAQ (reference sequence). Trimming cost V 7 bases and J 2 bases; bases outside gene matches: 17. The CDR3 extends over 19 amino acids.

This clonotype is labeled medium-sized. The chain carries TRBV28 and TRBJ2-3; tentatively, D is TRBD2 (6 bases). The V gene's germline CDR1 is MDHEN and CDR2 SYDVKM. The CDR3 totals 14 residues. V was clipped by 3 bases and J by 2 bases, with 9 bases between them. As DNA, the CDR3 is TGTGCCAGCAGTTTGGGGGACTCCACAGATACGCAGTATTTT. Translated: CASSLGDSTDTQYF.

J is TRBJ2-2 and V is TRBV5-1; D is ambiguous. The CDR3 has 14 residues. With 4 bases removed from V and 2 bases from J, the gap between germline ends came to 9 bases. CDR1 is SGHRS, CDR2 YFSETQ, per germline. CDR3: CASSLLLNTGELFF. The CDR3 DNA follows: TGCGCCAGCAGCCTACTCTTAAACACCGGGGAGCTGTTTTTT.

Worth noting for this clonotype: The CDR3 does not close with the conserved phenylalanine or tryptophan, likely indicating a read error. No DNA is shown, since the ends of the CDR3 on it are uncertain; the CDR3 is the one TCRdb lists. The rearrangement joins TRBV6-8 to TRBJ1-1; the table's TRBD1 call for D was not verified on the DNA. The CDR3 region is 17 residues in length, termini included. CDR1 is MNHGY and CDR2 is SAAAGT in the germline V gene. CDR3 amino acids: CASSQVLQGSMNTEAFL.

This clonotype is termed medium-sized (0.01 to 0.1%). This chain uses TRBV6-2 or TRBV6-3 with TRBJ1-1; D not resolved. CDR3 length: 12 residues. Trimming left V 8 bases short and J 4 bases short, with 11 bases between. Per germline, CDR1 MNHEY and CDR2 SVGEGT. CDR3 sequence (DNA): TGTGCCAGCGTCAGCCGGAGCACTGAAGCTTTCTTT. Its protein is CASVSRSTEAFF.